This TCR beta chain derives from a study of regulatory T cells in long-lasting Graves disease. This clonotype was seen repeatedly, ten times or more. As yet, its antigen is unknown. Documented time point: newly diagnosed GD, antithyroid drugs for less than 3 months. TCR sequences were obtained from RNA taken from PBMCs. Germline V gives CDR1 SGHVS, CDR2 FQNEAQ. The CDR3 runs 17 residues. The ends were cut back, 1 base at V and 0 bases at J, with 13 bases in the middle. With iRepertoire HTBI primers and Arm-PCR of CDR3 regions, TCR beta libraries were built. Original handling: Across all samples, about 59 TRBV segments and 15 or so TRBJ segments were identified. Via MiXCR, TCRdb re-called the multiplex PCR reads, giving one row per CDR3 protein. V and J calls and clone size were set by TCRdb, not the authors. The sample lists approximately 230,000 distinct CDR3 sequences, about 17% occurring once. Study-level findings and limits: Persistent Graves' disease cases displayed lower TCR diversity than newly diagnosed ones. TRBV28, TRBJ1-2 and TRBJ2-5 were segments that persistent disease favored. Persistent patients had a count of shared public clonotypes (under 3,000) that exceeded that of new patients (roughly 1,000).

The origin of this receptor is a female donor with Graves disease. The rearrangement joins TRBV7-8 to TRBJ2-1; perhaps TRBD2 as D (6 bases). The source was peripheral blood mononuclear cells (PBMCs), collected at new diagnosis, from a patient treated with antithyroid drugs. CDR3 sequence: CASSLGLAFSSYNEQFF. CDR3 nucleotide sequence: TGTGCCAGCAGCTTAGGGCTAGCGTTTAGCTCCTACAATGAGCAGTTCTTC.